This record covers a single T cell receptor (beta chain). The data were obtained in a study of blood T cell repertoires in COVID-19. Study-wide context: Nucleic acid was either cDNA or gDNA, and it came from T cells, B-cell-depleted T cells, or PBMCs.

Residents of about two dozen US areas, aged about 18 to 95 years, made up the participants. Cohorts were determined from participant-reported clinical history. Symptom resolution, clearance, or two negative PCRs marked the recovered donors of Cohort 3. Produced via immunoSEQ multiplex PCR; TCRdb's table is partial and in-frame only. The table records roughly 250,000 clones, roughly 89% of them present only once. Trimming left V 2 bases short and J 3 bases short, with 10 bases between. The CDR3 consists of 15 residues. CDR1 is SNHLY and CDR2 is FYNNEI in the germline V gene. The sample consisted of PBMCs or T cells enriched from blood (not recorded which). This sequence joins TRBV2 and TRBJ2-2, with D maybe TRBD1 (5 bases). This clonotype originated in a man aged 40-50 years who had recovered from COVID-19. The CDR3 nucleotides are TGTGCCAGCAGTGAAATGTGGGGCGACACCGGGGAGCTGTTTTTT. It encodes CASSEMWGDTGELFF.